This record concerns one TCR beta chain sequence. These data originate in a study of blood T cell repertoires in COVID-19. The CDR3 consists of 14 residues. J lost 2 bases, V lost 3 bases, and 7 bases had no gene match. From germline, CDR1 is SQVTM and CDR2 ANQGSEA. Original processing methods: Estimation of nucleated cell counts relied on the amplification of reference gene primers. Generated by immunoSEQ multiplex PCR, the TCRdb table keeps only in-frame clones and is missing some. D and trimming come from the DNA, and the V and J calls and clone size come from that table. The repertoire holds about 180,000 clones, with about 86% as singletons.

The chain carries TRBV29-1 and TRBJ2-7, with 7 bases fitting TRBD1. Sequencing was carried out using peripheral blood. The origin of this receptor is a man in his 70s with active or convalescent COVID-19. The CDR3 spells CSVEVSGTAYEQYF. CDR3 sequence (DNA): TGCAGCGTTGAGGTGTCCGGGACAGCCTACGAGCAGTACTTC.